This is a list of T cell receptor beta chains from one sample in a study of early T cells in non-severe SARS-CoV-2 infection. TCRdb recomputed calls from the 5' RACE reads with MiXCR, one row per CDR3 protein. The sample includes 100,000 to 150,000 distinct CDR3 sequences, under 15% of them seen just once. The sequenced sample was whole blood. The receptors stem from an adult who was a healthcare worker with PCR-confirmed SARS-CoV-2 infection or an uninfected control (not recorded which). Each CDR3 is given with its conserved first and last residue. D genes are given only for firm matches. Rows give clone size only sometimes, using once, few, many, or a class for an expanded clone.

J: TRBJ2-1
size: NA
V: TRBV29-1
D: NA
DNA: TGCAGCGTTGGGCGGTCCTACAATGAGCAGTTCTTC
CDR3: CSVGRSYNEQFF

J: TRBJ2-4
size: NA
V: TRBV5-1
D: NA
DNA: TGCGCCAGCACAGTTTTGCCGTGGGCCAAAAACATTCAGTACTTC
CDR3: CASTVLPWAKNIQYF

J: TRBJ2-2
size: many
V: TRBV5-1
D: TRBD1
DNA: TGCGCCAGCAGCTGGTCGGGGACAGACACCGGGGAGCTGTTTTTT
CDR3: CASSWSGTDTGELFF

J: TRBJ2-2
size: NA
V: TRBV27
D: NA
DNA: TGTGCCAGCAGTTTCGGTCCGGGGACCGGGGAGCTGTTTTTT
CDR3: CASSFGPGTGELFF

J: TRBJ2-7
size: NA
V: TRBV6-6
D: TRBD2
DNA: TGTGCCAGCAGTCTAAGCGGGGGGGGCGGCGAGCAGTACTTC
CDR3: CASSLSGGGGEQYF

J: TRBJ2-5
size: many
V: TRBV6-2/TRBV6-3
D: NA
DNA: TGTGCCAGCAGTTTCGCAGGTCGGGAGACCCAGTACTTC
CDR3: CASSFAGRETQYF

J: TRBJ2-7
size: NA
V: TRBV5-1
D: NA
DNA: TGCGCCAGCAGCTTTAGGGGGGGCTACGAGCAGTACTTC
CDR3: CASSFRGGYEQYF

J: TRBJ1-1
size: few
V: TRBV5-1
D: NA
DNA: TGCGCCAGCAGCTTCCCCCCGGGCACTGAAGCTTTCTTT
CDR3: CASSFPPGTEAFF

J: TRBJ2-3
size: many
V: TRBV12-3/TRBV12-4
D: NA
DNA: TGTGCCAGCAGTTGGGGGACTCCAGATACGCAGTATTTT
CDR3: CASSWGTPDTQYF

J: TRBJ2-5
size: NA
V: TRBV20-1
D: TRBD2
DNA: TGCAGTGCTCCTGGACTAGCGGGACCCCAAGAGACCCAGTACTTC
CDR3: CSAPGLAGPQETQYF

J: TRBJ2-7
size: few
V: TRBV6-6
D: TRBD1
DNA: TGTGCCAGCAGTCAATCGGGACAGGGCTACGAGCAGTACTTC
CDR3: CASSQSGQGYEQYF

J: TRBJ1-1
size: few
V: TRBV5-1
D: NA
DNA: TGCGCCAGCAGCTCCAGGGGAGGCGCTGAAGCTTTCTTT
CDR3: CASSSRGGAEAFF

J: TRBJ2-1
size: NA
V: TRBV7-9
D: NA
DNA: TGTGCCAGCAGCGAAGGGAGGAAGGAGCAGTTCTTC
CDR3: CASSEGRKEQFF

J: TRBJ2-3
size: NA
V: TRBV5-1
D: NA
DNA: TGCGCCAGCAGCTTGGCAGGAGGAAATACGCAGTATTTT
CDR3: CASSLAGGNTQYF

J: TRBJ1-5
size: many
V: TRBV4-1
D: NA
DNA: TGCGCCAGCAGCCAAGACTGGGACGGCAATCAGCCCCAGCATTTT
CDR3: CASSQDWDGNQPQHF

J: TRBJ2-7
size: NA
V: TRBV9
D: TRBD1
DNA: TGTGCCAGCAGCCCAGGGGACAGACTCCACGAGCAGTACTTC
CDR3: CASSPGDRLHEQYF

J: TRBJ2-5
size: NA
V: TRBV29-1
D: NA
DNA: TGCAGCGGGTGGTCAGGTTGGCAAGAGACCCAGTACTTC
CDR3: CSGWSGWQETQYF

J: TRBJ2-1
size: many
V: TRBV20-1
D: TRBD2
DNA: TGCAGTGCTAGAGGAGCGGGGGTATTGCATGAGCAGTTCTTC
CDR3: CSARGAGVLHEQFF

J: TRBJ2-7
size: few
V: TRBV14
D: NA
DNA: TGTGCCAGCAGCCTCTTGGAACCCTACGAGCAGTACTTC
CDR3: CASSLLEPYEQYF

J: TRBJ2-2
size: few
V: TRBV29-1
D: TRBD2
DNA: TGCAGCGGAACGGGACTACGCACCGGGGAGCTGTTTTTT
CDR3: CSGTGLRTGELFF

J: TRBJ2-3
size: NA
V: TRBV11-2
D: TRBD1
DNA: TGTGCCAGCACCCAGGGACAGCGGGATACGCAGTATTTT
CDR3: CASTQGQRDTQYF

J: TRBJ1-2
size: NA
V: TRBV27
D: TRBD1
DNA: TGTGCCAGCACCACCTACTACCGGGACAGGGGGCGGGTTGGCTACACCTTC
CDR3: CASTTYYRDRGRVGYTF

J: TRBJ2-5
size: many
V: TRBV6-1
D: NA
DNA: TGTGCCAGCGTCCCGAGACTAGTTATAGAGACCCAGTACTTC
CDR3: CASVPRLVIETQYF

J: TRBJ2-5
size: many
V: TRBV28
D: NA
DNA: TGTGCCAGCAGAACGAGGGAAGGAGGAGAGACCCAGTACTTC
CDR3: CASRTREGGETQYF

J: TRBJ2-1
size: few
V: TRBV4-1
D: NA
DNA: TGCGCCAGCAGCCAAGATCCACCCGGGTGGGAGAGAATCGATGAGCAGTTCTTC
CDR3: CASSQDPPGWERIDEQFF

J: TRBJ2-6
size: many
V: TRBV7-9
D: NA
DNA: TGTGCCAGCAGCTTAGCTCCAGGGAGCCCTGGGGCCAACGTCCTGACTTTC
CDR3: CASSLAPGSPGANVLTF

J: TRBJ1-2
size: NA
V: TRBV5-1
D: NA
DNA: TGCGCCAGCAGCTCTACGGTCTATGGCTACACCTTC
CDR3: CASSSTVYGYTF

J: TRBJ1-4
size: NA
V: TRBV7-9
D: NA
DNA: TGTGCCAGCAGCCCAGGGCTAACTAATGAAAAACTGTTTTTT
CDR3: CASSPGLTNEKLFF

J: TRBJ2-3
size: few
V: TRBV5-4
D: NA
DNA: TGTGCCAGCAGCTCTCTTGAAAACACAGATACGCAGTATTTT
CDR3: CASSSLENTDTQYF

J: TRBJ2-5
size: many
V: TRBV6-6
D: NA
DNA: TGTGCCAGCAGTTACTCGGCGTCTCAAGAGACCCAGTACTTC
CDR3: CASSYSASQETQYF

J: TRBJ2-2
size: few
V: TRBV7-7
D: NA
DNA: TGTGCCAGCAGCTTAAACCCGGGCGGGGAGCTGTTTTTT
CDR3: CASSLNPGGELFF

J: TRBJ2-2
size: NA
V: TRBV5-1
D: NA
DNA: TGCGCCAGCAGCTGGGGACTTTTGGACGCCGGGGAGCTGTTTTTT
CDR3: CASSWGLLDAGELFF

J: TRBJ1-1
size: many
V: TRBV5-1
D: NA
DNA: TGCGCCAGCAGCTTGCAGGGTAAGAACACTGAAGCTTTCTTT
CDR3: CASSLQGKNTEAFF

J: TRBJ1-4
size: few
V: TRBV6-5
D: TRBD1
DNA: TGTGCCAGCAGTCAGCGGGGGACAGTTAATGAAAAACTGTTTTTT
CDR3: CASSQRGTVNEKLFF

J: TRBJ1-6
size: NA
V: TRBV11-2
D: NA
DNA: TGTGCCAGCAGCCCTCGAGCAGGAGTCAATTCACCCCTCCACTTT
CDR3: CASSPRAGVNSPLHF

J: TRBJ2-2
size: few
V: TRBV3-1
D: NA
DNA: TGTGCCAGCAGCCGCCTCAGGGGCGGGACCGCGAACACCGGGGAGCTGTTTTTT
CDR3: CASSRLRGGTANTGELFF

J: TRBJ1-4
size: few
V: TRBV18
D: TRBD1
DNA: TGTGCCAGCTCACTGGGACAGGGTGAAAAACTGTTTTTT
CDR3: CASSLGQGEKLFF

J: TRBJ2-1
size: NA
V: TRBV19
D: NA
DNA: TGTGCCAGTAGTTCTCTCCGGGACAATCCTCACAATGAGCAGTTCTTC
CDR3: CASSSLRDNPHNEQFF

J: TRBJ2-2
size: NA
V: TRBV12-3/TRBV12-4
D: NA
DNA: TGTGCCAGCAGTTTAAGGGGGTCCGGGGAGCTGTTTTTT
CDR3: CASSLRGSGELFF

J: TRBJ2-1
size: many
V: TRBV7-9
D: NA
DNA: TGTGCCAGCAGCTTAGCGGGGGTGAATGAGCAGTTCTTC
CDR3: CASSLAGVNEQFF

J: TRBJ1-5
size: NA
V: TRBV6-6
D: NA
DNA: TGTGCCAGCAAGACGGTCGGTCAGCCCCAGCATTTT
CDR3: CASKTVGQPQHF

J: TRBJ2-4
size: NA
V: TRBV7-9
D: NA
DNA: TGTGCCAGCAGCTTCCAGGACCCCCCGAGGGCCAAAAACATTCAGTACTTC
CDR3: CASSFQDPPRAKNIQYF

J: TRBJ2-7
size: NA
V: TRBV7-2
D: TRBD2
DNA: TGTGCCAGCAGCTTAGCGCCTAGCGGTTCCTACGAGCAGTACTTC
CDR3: CASSLAPSGSYEQYF

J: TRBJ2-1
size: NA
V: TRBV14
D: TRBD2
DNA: TGTGCCAGCAGCCAAGATTGGCGGGGGGTCAACAATGAGCAGTTCTTC
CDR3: CASSQDWRGVNNEQFF

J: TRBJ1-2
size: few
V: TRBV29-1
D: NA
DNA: TGCAGCGTTGAAGGGCGTTTCGGGGGACCTAACTATGGCTACACCTTC
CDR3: CSVEGRFGGPNYGYTF

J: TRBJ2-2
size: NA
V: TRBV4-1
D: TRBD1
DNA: TGCGCCAGCAGCCAAGGGTACAGGGGGATCGGGGAGCCGTTTTTT
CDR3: CASSQGYRGIGEPFF

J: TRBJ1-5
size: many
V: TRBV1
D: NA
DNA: TGCACCAGCAGCCGGGACAGATTTAGCAATCAGCCCCAGCATTTT
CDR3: CTSSRDRFSNQPQHF

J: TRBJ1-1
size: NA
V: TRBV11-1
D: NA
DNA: TGTGCCAGCAGCTTGGGGGCGGTTATGAACACTGAAGCTTTCTTT
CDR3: CASSLGAVMNTEAFF

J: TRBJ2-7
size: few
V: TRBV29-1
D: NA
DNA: TGCAGCGTTGAAACACAGGGAGGCGAGCAGTACTTC
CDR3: CSVETQGGEQYF